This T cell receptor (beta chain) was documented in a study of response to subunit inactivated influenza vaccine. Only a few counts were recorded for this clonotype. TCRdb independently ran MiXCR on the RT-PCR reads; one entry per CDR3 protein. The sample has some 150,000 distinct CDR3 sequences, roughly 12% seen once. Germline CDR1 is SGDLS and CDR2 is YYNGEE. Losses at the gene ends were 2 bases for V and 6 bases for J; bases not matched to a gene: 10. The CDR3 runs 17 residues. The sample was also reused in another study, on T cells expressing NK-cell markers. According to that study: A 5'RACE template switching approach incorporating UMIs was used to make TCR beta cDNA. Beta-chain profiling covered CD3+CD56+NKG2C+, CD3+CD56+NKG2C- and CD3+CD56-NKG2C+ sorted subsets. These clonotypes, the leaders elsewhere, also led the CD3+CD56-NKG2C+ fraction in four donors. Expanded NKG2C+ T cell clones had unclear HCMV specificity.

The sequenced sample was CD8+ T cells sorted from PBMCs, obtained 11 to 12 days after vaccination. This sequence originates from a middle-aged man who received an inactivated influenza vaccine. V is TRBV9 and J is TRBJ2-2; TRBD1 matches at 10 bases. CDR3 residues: CASSVWAGTGAPGELFF. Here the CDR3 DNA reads TGTGCCAGCAGCGTGTGGGCCGGGACAGGGGCCCCCGGGGAGCTGTTTTTT.